Listed below are T cell receptor beta chains from one sample, sequenced in a study of shared clonotypes between healthy human individuals. Sequenced by immunoSEQ multiplex PCR; TCRdb stores in-frame clones only, minus some. The sample consists of almost 700,000 clones, 92% of them appearing once. Sequences were obtained from naive CD8+ T cells sorted from blood. The receptors shown here come from a man between 25 and 39 years old in good health. Each CDR3 is given with its conserved first and last residue. The D gene is left open where the match is weak. Clone size, where shown, is once, few, many, or a class for clones that have expanded.

v_gene: TRBV10-2; abundance: -; j_gene: TRBJ1-1; d_gene: -; CDR3nt: TGCGCCAGCCTTCAGGGCAGTCATATGGGGACTGAAGCTTTCTTT; CDR3aa: CASLQGSHMGTEAFF
v_gene: TRBV14; abundance: -; j_gene: TRBJ2-1; d_gene: TRBD1; CDR3nt: TGTGCCAGCAGCCAGGGACAGGGATTCAATGAGCAGTTCTTC; CDR3aa: CASSQGQGFNEQFF
v_gene: TRBV25-1; abundance: -; j_gene: TRBJ2-1; d_gene: TRBD1; CDR3nt: TGTGCCAGCAGAGACAGGGCCGATGAGCAGTTCTTC; CDR3aa: CASRDRADEQFF
v_gene: TRBV7-9; abundance: -; j_gene: TRBJ2-3; d_gene: -; CDR3nt: TGTGCCAGCAGCTTAAGAGCGGCAAGCACAGATACGCAGTATTTT; CDR3aa: CASSLRAASTDTQYF
v_gene: TRBV5-1; abundance: -; j_gene: TRBJ2-7; d_gene: TRBD1; CDR3nt: TGCGCCAGCAGAGGACAGGGGCGAATCGAGCAGTACTTC; CDR3aa: CASRGQGRIEQYF
v_gene: TRBV29-1; abundance: -; j_gene: TRBJ1-2; d_gene: -; CDR3nt: TGCAGCGTTGAAGCTAAGGAAGAACGTGGCTACACCTTC; CDR3aa: CSVEAKEERGYTF
v_gene: TRBV5-1; abundance: -; j_gene: TRBJ2-7; d_gene: -; CDR3nt: TGCGCCAGCAGCTTGGGGGACTACGAGCAGTACTTC; CDR3aa: CASSLGDYEQYF
v_gene: TRBV19; abundance: -; j_gene: TRBJ2-1; d_gene: TRBD1; CDR3nt: TGTGCCAGTAGTATATTAGCAAGGGGGCGTCCCCGAGTCTACAATGAGCAGTTCTTC; CDR3aa: CASSILARGRPRVYNEQFF
v_gene: TRBV27; abundance: -; j_gene: TRBJ1-1; d_gene: -; CDR3nt: TGTGCCAGCAGGCCCCAGGAGGGCGCTGAAGCTTTCTTT; CDR3aa: CASRPQEGAEAFF
v_gene: TRBV7-9; abundance: -; j_gene: TRBJ1-5; d_gene: -; CDR3nt: TGTGCCAGCAGCTTAGCCCCAAATCAGCCCCAGCATTTT; CDR3aa: CASSLAPNQPQHF
v_gene: TRBV14; abundance: -; j_gene: TRBJ2-1; d_gene: TRBD1; CDR3nt: TGTGCCAGCAGCCAGGGATATGACAGGGGCTACAATGAGCAGTTCTTC; CDR3aa: CASSQGYDRGYNEQFF
v_gene: TRBV5-1; abundance: -; j_gene: TRBJ2-7; d_gene: -; CDR3nt: TGCGCCAGCAGCTCCCTCGGGGATTACGAGCAGTACTTC; CDR3aa: CASSSLGDYEQYF
v_gene: TRBV7-6; abundance: -; j_gene: TRBJ1-1; d_gene: -; CDR3nt: TGTGCCAGCAGCTTGGGGGGCGGTGGAGGCACTGAAGCTTTCTTT; CDR3aa: CASSLGGGGGTEAFF
v_gene: TRBV7-7; abundance: -; j_gene: TRBJ2-6; d_gene: -; CDR3nt: TGTGCCAGCAGCACCGAACAGGCCCTACCGTCTGGGGCCAACGTCCTGACTTTC; CDR3aa: CASSTEQALPSGANVLTF
v_gene: TRBV2; abundance: -; j_gene: TRBJ1-1; d_gene: -; CDR3nt: TGTGCCAGCTTAGGGAGATATGAAGCTTTCTTT; CDR3aa: CASLGRYEAFF
v_gene: TRBV7-9; abundance: -; j_gene: TRBJ2-1; d_gene: TRBD2; CDR3nt: TGTGCCAGCAGCTTGACTAGCGGGAGAGATGAGCAGTTCTTC; CDR3aa: CASSLTSGRDEQFF
v_gene: TRBV4-2; abundance: -; j_gene: TRBJ1-1; d_gene: -; CDR3nt: TGTGCCAGCAGCCCCGTACCGGGAGAAGCAAAACGGGACACTGAAGCTTTCTTT; CDR3aa: CASSPVPGEAKRDTEAFF
v_gene: TRBV10-2; abundance: -; j_gene: TRBJ2-1; d_gene: -; CDR3nt: TGCGCCAGCAGGCGCCCCAGCGACCCATACAATGAGCAGTTCTTC; CDR3aa: CASRRPSDPYNEQFF
v_gene: TRBV6-1; abundance: -; j_gene: TRBJ2-1; d_gene: TRBD2; CDR3nt: TGTGCCAGTGCCGAGTGGGGGGGAAGTGAGCATGAGCAGTTCTTC; CDR3aa: CASAEWGGSEHEQFF
v_gene: TRBV9; abundance: -; j_gene: TRBJ2-5; d_gene: -; CDR3nt: TGTGCCAGCAGCGGAGGCGCAGGGCGAATGGAGACCCAGTACTTC; CDR3aa: CASSGGAGRMETQYF
v_gene: TRBV5-6; abundance: -; j_gene: TRBJ1-2; d_gene: TRBD1; CDR3nt: TGTGCCAGCAGCTTGGGGGGCGACAGGGTCATCGCCTTC; CDR3aa: CASSLGGDRVIAF
v_gene: TRBV10-1; abundance: -; j_gene: TRBJ2-7; d_gene: TRBD1; CDR3nt: TGCGCCAGCAGTGAGCGACGCACAGGGGGATCCTACGAGCAGTACTTC; CDR3aa: CASSERRTGGSYEQYF
v_gene: TRBV27; abundance: -; j_gene: TRBJ2-7; d_gene: -; CDR3nt: TGTGCCAGCAGTTTAGGGAAGAACGAGCAGTACTTC; CDR3aa: CASSLGKNEQYF
v_gene: TRBV18; abundance: -; j_gene: TRBJ2-2; d_gene: -; CDR3nt: TGTGCCAGCTCACCATTAGATAGCGTGAACACCGGGGAGCTGTTTTTT; CDR3aa: CASSPLDSVNTGELFF
v_gene: TRBV5-1; abundance: -; j_gene: TRBJ2-7; d_gene: TRBD2; CDR3nt: TGCGCCAGCAGGTATGCGGGAGGGGATTACGAGCAGTACTTC; CDR3aa: CASRYAGGDYEQYF
v_gene: TRBV7-6; abundance: -; j_gene: TRBJ2-6; d_gene: -; CDR3nt: TGTGCCAGCACCGACGGGGGGCAGGGTCTTCTGTCTGGGGCCAACGTCCTGACTTTC; CDR3aa: CASTDGGQGLLSGANVLTF
v_gene: TRBV9; abundance: -; j_gene: TRBJ2-1; d_gene: TRBD2; CDR3nt: TGTGCCAGCGGAGACGGGACTAGCGGATTGTTAACCTACAATGAGCAGTTCTTC; CDR3aa: CASGDGTSGLLTYNEQFF
v_gene: TRBV5-1; abundance: -; j_gene: TRBJ2-7; d_gene: -; CDR3nt: TGCGCCAGCAGCTCCACTAGCAGCTTTGAGCAGTACTTC; CDR3aa: CASSSTSSFEQYF
v_gene: TRBV4-1; abundance: -; j_gene: TRBJ1-4; d_gene: -; CDR3nt: TGCGCCAGCAGCCGGACAGCTGCAACTAATGAAAAACTGTTTTTT; CDR3aa: CASSRTAATNEKLFF
v_gene: TRBV19; abundance: -; j_gene: TRBJ2-3; d_gene: TRBD1; CDR3nt: TGTGCCAGTAGTACGGGGACAGGGGGCACAGATACGCAGTATTTT; CDR3aa: CASSTGTGGTDTQYF
v_gene: TRBV6-1; abundance: -; j_gene: TRBJ2-7; d_gene: -; CDR3nt: TGTGCCACCAGCGAGTACTCCTACGAGCAGTACTTC; CDR3aa: CATSEYSYEQYF
v_gene: TRBV9; abundance: -; j_gene: TRBJ2-3; d_gene: -; CDR3nt: TGTGCCAGCAGCGTAGGCCGCACAGATACGCAGTATTTT; CDR3aa: CASSVGRTDTQYF
v_gene: TRBV5-6; abundance: -; j_gene: TRBJ2-4; d_gene: TRBD2; CDR3nt: TGTGCCAGCAGCCATAGATCCGGGGGGGCCAAAAACATTCAGTACTTC; CDR3aa: CASSHRSGGAKNIQYF
v_gene: TRBV12-5; abundance: few; j_gene: TRBJ2-1; d_gene: TRBD2; CDR3nt: TGTGCTAGTGGTTTAGGACTAGCGGTTCGGGAGCAGTTCTTC; CDR3aa: CASGLGLAVREQFF
v_gene: TRBV14; abundance: -; j_gene: TRBJ1-5; d_gene: -; CDR3nt: TGTGCCAGCAGCCATGGGGGCTGGAATCAGCCCCAGCATTTT; CDR3aa: CASSHGGWNQPQHF
v_gene: TRBV11-2; abundance: -; j_gene: TRBJ2-5; d_gene: -; CDR3nt: TGTGCCAGCAGCCTATGGAGAGACACCAAAGAGACCCAGTACTTC; CDR3aa: CASSLWRDTKETQYF
v_gene: TRBV10-3; abundance: -; j_gene: TRBJ2-1; d_gene: TRBD2; CDR3nt: TGTGCCATCAGTGAGCCCGGGACTAGCGGGAACAATGAGCAGTTCTTC; CDR3aa: CAISEPGTSGNNEQFF
v_gene: TRBV5-5; abundance: -; j_gene: TRBJ1-1; d_gene: -; CDR3nt: TGTGCCAGCAGCTTGGATATGGCGGCTGAAGCTTTCTTT; CDR3aa: CASSLDMAAEAFF
v_gene: TRBV7-6; abundance: -; j_gene: TRBJ1-1; d_gene: -; CDR3nt: TGTGCCAGCAGCTTATCGGGGGCAGCGAACACTGAAGCTTTCTTT; CDR3aa: CASSLSGAANTEAFF
v_gene: TRBV7-9; abundance: once; j_gene: TRBJ2-2; d_gene: -; CDR3nt: TGTGCCAGCAGCTTGGTAGCGAGTGCATCCGGGGAGCTGTTTTTT; CDR3aa: CASSLVASASGELFF
v_gene: TRBV9; abundance: -; j_gene: TRBJ1-5; d_gene: -; CDR3nt: TGTGCCAGCAGCGTAGGGGGGACGGGCCACTCGGCCAGCAATCAGCCCCAGCATTTT; CDR3aa: CASSVGGTGHSASNQPQHF
v_gene: TRBV5-1; abundance: -; j_gene: TRBJ2-2; d_gene: TRBD1; CDR3nt: TGCGCCAGCAGCTACTTACAGGGGGACACCGGGGAGCTGTTTTTT; CDR3aa: CASSYLQGDTGELFF
v_gene: TRBV5-5; abundance: -; j_gene: TRBJ2-7; d_gene: -; CDR3nt: TGTGCCAGCAGCTTAGGAGAGTCTACCTATTACGAGCAGTACTTC; CDR3aa: CASSLGESTYYEQYF
v_gene: TRBV27; abundance: -; j_gene: TRBJ2-7; d_gene: -; CDR3nt: TGTGCCAGCACCCCCAGAGGGACGGGCTCCTACGAGCAGTACTTC; CDR3aa: CASTPRGTGSYEQYF
v_gene: TRBV6-4; abundance: -; j_gene: TRBJ2-1; d_gene: TRBD2; CDR3nt: TGTGCCAGCAGTGAAACCCTAACGGGAGGGGCCTACAATGAGCAGTTCTTC; CDR3aa: CASSETLTGGAYNEQFF
v_gene: TRBV6-5; abundance: once; j_gene: TRBJ2-3; d_gene: -; CDR3nt: TGTGCCAGCAGTTACACCCGCGAAGCCCCGGCTACGCAGTATTTT; CDR3aa: CASSYTREAPATQYF
v_gene: TRBV14; abundance: -; j_gene: TRBJ2-7; d_gene: -; CDR3nt: TGTGCCAGCAACGGGAGACAGGGAGAAGGGTCCGAGCAGTACTTC; CDR3aa: CASNGRQGEGSEQYF
v_gene: TRBV29-1; abundance: -; j_gene: TRBJ1-1; d_gene: -; CDR3nt: TGCAGCGCGACACTGAACACTGAAGCTTTCTTT; CDR3aa: CSATLNTEAFF
v_gene: TRBV18; abundance: few; j_gene: TRBJ1-1; d_gene: -; CDR3nt: TGTGCCAGCTCTCAAGGACGGATGGAAGCTTTCTTT; CDR3aa: CASSQGRMEAFF
v_gene: TRBV6-6; abundance: -; j_gene: TRBJ2-1; d_gene: -; CDR3nt: TGTGCCAGCATGAGCGGCTACAATGAGCAGTTCTTC; CDR3aa: CASMSGYNEQFF